These 23 T cell receptor beta chains share one sample of origin, sequenced in a study of blood T cells in healthy people across ages. A second PCR, run for about 7 to 11 cycles, used a sample-barcoded 5' primer plus a J-beta primer mix. TCRdb recomputed calls from the 5' RACE reads with MiXCR, one row per CDR3 protein. This sample carries 1.5 million to 2 million distinct CDR3 sequences, approximately 28% of them seen once, and the ten largest clones take roughly 8.2%. The specimen was blood. The receptors shown here come from a woman aged 30 to 39 in good health.

The chain recombines TRBV6-6 with TRBJ2-2; D may be TRBD1 (6 bases). There are 15 residues in the CDR3. The V end was cut by 9 bases, the J end by 2 bases, with 16 bases between. Germline V gene data show CDR1 as MNHNY and CDR2 as SVGAGI (reference sequence). CDR3 residues: CASSILQGNTGELFF. The CDR3 coding sequence is TGTGCCAGTTCCATCTTACAGGGAAACACCGGGGAGCTGTTTTTT.

The rearrangement uses TRBV7-9 and TRBJ2-7; 7 nucleotides align to TRBD1. CDR1 and CDR2 (germline): SEHNR, FQNEAQ (reference sequence). V was pared by 6 bases and J by 2 bases, with 10 bases of the junction left unmatched. This CDR3 is built from 15 residues. The CDR3 reads CASSFYRGLTYEQYF. CDR3 in DNA: TGTGCCAGCAGTTTTTACAGGGGCCTTACCTACGAGCAGTACTTC.

This clonotype was seen at least ten times. The chain employs TRBV4-1 and TRBJ2-5; 12 positions match TRBD1. The CDR3 runs to 19 residues. Per germline, CDR1 MGHRA and CDR2 YSYEKL. J gave up 1 base and V 2 bases, and 11 bases lay outside the gene matches. Written as DNA, the CDR3 is TGCGCCAGCAGCCAATCGGGTAGGGGGACAGGGGGCACCCAAGAGACCCAGTACTTC. This codes for CASSQSGRGTGGTQETQYF.

This clonotype was picked up many times. The rearrangement joins TRBV6-5 to TRBJ2-5; 9 positions agree with TRBD1. Per germline, CDR1 MNHEY and CDR2 SVGAGI. This CDR3 region has 14 residues. The V and J ends lost 5 bases and 5 bases, in that order; junction bases with no gene match: 6. CDR3 nucleotides: TGTGCCAGCAGTCTCTGGACAGGGGCGGAGACCCAGTACTTC. Residues: CASSLWTGAETQYF.

The J gene is TRBJ2-1, the V gene TRBV6-2 or TRBV6-3; 9 bases match TRBD2. This CDR3 contains 17 residues. The junction had 4 bases not matched to a gene; V was cut back by 0 bases and J by 1 base. Germline V gene sequence: CDR1 MNHEY, CDR2 SVGEGT. The CDR3: CASSYSSLAGSYNEQFF. In DNA, the CDR3 is TGTGCCAGCAGTTACTCGAGCCTAGCGGGATCCTACAATGAGCAGTTCTTC.

Remarks on this clonotype: Sequence at one end of the junction differs from germline and may be a read error. The gene calls are TRBV7-6 and TRBJ2-1; 7 nucleotides align to TRBD1. Germline CDR1 reads SGHVS; CDR2 reads FNYEAQ. The length of the CDR3 is 13 residues. CDR3 nucleotides: TGTGCCAGCAGGGCAGGGGGAAACAATGAGCGGTTCTTC. Its protein is CASRAGGNNERFF.

The V call is TRBV3-1, the J call TRBJ2-2, with unresolved D. V lost 4 bases, J lost 1 base, and 7 bases lay in between. CDR1 LGHDT and CDR2 YNNKEL come from the germline V gene (reference sequence). The length of the CDR3 is 14 residues. CDR3 protein: CASSLTWNTGELFF. The CDR3 DNA reads TGTGCCAGCAGCCTAACCTGGAACACCGGGGAGCTGTTTTTT.

The chain joins TRBV6-5 to TRBJ2-1; 8 bases line up with TRBD2. J lost 5 bases, V lost 9 bases, and 9 bases had no gene match. Per the germline V gene, CDR1 is MNHEY and CDR2 is SVGAGI. The CDR3 totals 14 residues. This CDR3 reads CASTGTRGNNEQFF. The DNA for the CDR3 is TGTGCCAGTACCGGGACTAGGGGTAACAATGAGCAGTTCTTC.

V and J are TRBV5-1 and TRBJ2-7, with TRBD1 matching over 8 bases. J lost 3 bases, V lost 4 bases, and 6 bases had no gene match. Germline V lookup: CDR1 SGHRS, CDR2 YFSETQ. The CDR3 is 14 amino acids. CDR3 coding DNA: TGCGCCAGCAGCCCACACGACAGGGGCTACGAGCAGTACTTC. It yields the protein CASSPHDRGYEQYF.

A word on this clonotype: A read error may be the cause here, since a much bigger clone is one base away. J is TRBJ2-4 and V is TRBV5-5; 10 bases match TRBD1. The J call is in doubt because the DNA end fits TRBJ2-7 better. The CDR3 covers 16 residues. Germline CDR1 is SGHKS and CDR2 is YYEKEE (reference sequence). CDR3 nucleotides: TGTGCCAGCAGCTTGGCCGGGGGACAGGGGTGCTACGAGCAGTACTTC. Encoded protein: CASSLAGGQGCYEQYF.

The chain recombines TRBV7-9 with TRBJ2-7; TRBD2 agrees at 10 bases. Germline V gene lookup returns CDR1 SEHNR and CDR2 FQNEAQ (reference sequence). The V gene end was trimmed by 4 bases and the J gene end by 7 bases; junction bases not matched to a gene: 7. The CDR3 covers 14 residues. This chain's CDR3 is CASSSSGSNNEQYF. The CDR3, as DNA: TGTGCCAGCAGCTCTAGCGGGAGCAACAATGAGCAGTACTTC.

This clonotype was detected a few times. This chain connects TRBV20-1 to TRBJ2-5; 13 bases fit TRBD2. The length of the CDR3 is 15 residues. Trimming cost V 6 bases and J 2 bases; bases outside gene matches: 6. Germline values: CDR1 DFQATT, CDR2 SNEGSKA (reference sequence). The CDR3 here is CSAQGLAGNQETQYF. DNA for the CDR3: TGCAGTGCCCAGGGACTAGCGGGGAATCAAGAGACCCAGTACTTC.

This sequence joins TRBV10-3 and TRBJ1-5; no clear D. CDR3 length: 12 amino acids. The V gene lost 2 bases and the J gene lost 8 bases, with 7 bases spanning the gap. CDR1 is ENHRY, CDR2 SYGVKD, per germline. As DNA, the CDR3 is TGTGCCATCAGTGAGCCCTTTGAGCCCCAGCATTTT. This sequence encodes CAISEPFEPQHF.

This clonotype was seen only a few times. V is TRBV7-2 and J is TRBJ2-1; D is ambiguous. The CDR3 length is 16 residues. The germline V and J ends were trimmed by 5 bases and 4 bases, with 18 bases remaining between them. CDR1 and CDR2 from the germline V gene are SGHTA and FQGNSA. Here the CDR3 DNA reads TGTGCCAGCAGCCCAGCCAGCCTAGTCCAGTACAATGAGCAGTTCTTC. Protein product: CASSPASLVQYNEQFF.

The chain joins TRBV7-9 to TRBJ2-1; D uncertain. The CDR3 spans 15 residues. Germline V gene data show CDR1 as SEHNR and CDR2 as FQNEAQ (reference sequence). Trimming pared 5 bases from V and 9 bases from J, leaving 20 bases between. The CDR3 protein is CASSPMGVGCGEQFF. The CDR3 DNA reads TGTGCCAGCAGCCCGATGGGCGTCGGGTGTGGTGAGCAGTTCTTC. Filled out from reference TRBV7-9 and TRBJ2-1, the complete variable domain reads DTGVSQNPRHKITKRGQNVTFRCDPISEHNRLYWYRQTLGQGPEFLTYFQNEAQLEKSRLLSDRFSAERPKGSFSTLEIQRTEQGDSAMYLCASSPMGVGCGEQFFGPGTRLTVL.

The V call is TRBV9, the J call TRBJ1-3; D unclear. Germline CDR1 reads SGDLS; CDR2 reads YYNGEE. CDR3 size: 13 residues. V gave up 4 bases and J gave up 3 bases, with 8 bases separating them. The CDR3 DNA is TGTGCCAGCAGCCCCGTCCGTGGAAACACCATATATTTT. Protein product: CASSPVRGNTIYF.

This clonotype showed up just a few times. CDR3 loop: CASRPQGLSTDTQYF. In DNA form, the CDR3 reads TGTGCCAGCCGCCCACAGGGGCTTAGCACAGATACGCAGTATTTT. The V call is TRBV2, the J call TRBJ2-3, with 7 bases lining up with TRBD1. The CDR3 extends over 15 amino acids. Unmatched junction bases numbered 8, after V lost 8 bases and J lost 0 bases. Germline assignment: CDR1 SNHLY and CDR2 FYNNEI.

For this clonotype: This could be a read error, since a much larger clone is one nucleotide away. The rearrangement joins TRBV24-1 to TRBJ2-7; 8 nucleotides match TRBD2. The DNA end is more similar to TRBJ2-5, so the J call may be wrong. Germline V gene data show CDR1 as KGHDR and CDR2 as SFDVKD. This CDR3 has 13 amino acids. The CDR3 loop is CAPPGLVEETQYF. CDR3 nucleotide sequence: TGTGCCCCGCCGGGACTAGTTGAGGAGACCCAGTACTTC.

This clonotype was seen at least ten times. The genes are TRBV5-1 and TRBJ1-2, with D possibly matching TRBD1 (6 bases). This CDR3 region has 17 residues. Germline V gives CDR1 SGHRS, CDR2 YFSETQ. The ends were cut back, 0 bases at V and 0 bases at J, with 15 bases in the middle. CDR3 nucleotides: TGCGCCAGCAGCTTGGAGGGACACCCGCCACCTAACTATGGCTACACCTTC. Residues: CASSLEGHPPPNYGYTF. Together with reference TRBV5-1 and TRBJ1-2, the CDR3 gives the full variable domain: KAGVTQTPRYLIKTRGQQVTLSCSPISGHRSVSWYQQTPGQGLQFLFEYFSETQRNKGNFPGRFSGRQFSNSRSEMNVSTLELGDSALYLCASSLEGHPPPNYGYTFGSGTRLTVV.

This clonotype was found a few times. The chain employs TRBV6-5 and TRBJ2-5; no firm D call. The germline CDR1 and CDR2 sequences are MNHEY and SVGAGI. The CDR3 spans 13 residues. V was clipped by 6 bases and J by 1 base, with 9 bases between them. CDR3 sequence (DNA): TGTGCCAGCAGCAAGGTGGGCCAAGAGACCCAGTACTTC. Residues: CASSKVGQETQYF.

The chain is built from TRBV27 and TRBJ2-3, with 11 positions matching TRBD2. V shed 6 bases and J 5 bases; nucleotides not matched to a gene: 7. The germline CDR1 and CDR2 sequences are MNHEY and SMNVEV (reference sequence). This CDR3 spans 15 amino acids. The DNA of the CDR3 is TGTGCCAGCAGGGTAGCGGGGGGGCCGAAAGATACGCAGTATTTT. This gives the protein CASRVAGGPKDTQYF.

This clonotype was observed at least ten times. This chain links TRBV4-1 with TRBJ2-1, with D possibly being TRBD2 (7 bases). CDR3 length: 17 amino acids. V was pared by 0 bases and J by 7 bases, with 19 bases between. Germline V gives CDR1 MGHRA, CDR2 YSYEKL. CDR3 amino acids: CASSQDLAGGGGNEQFF. Written as DNA, the CDR3 is TGCGCCAGCAGCCAAGATCTCGCCGGGGGAGGGGGGAATGAGCAGTTCTTC.

This clonotype turned up a few times. The genes are TRBV30 and TRBJ1-5, with D hard to call. With 0 bases removed from V and 3 bases from J, the gap between germline ends came to 9 bases. This CDR3 spans 14 amino acids. The V gene's germline CDR1 is GTSNPN and CDR2 SVGIG (reference sequence). The CDR3 sequence is CAWSVGDLNQPQHF. Here the CDR3 DNA reads TGTGCCTGGAGTGTAGGAGATCTCAATCAGCCCCAGCATTTT.